One sample yielded the 2 T cell receptor beta chains listed below, sequenced in a study of T cells in localized non-small cell lung cancer. Libraries were prepared by immunoSEQ multiplex PCR; TCRdb keeps only in-frame clonotypes and omits some of them. The sample holds roughly 1,400 clones, 25% to 35% seen once. The sequences come from normal lung tissue next to the tumor, collected before any cancer treatment. These receptors were obtained from a man aged 35 to 69 with stage I lung adenocarcinoma.

V gene TRBV19 combines with J gene TRBJ2-4; 8 bases align to TRBD1. The junction had 17 bases not matched to a gene; V was cut back by 5 bases and J by 5 bases. There are 18 residues in the CDR3. Germline V gene sequence: CDR1 LNHDA, CDR2 SQIVND (reference sequence). Here the CDR3 DNA reads TGTGCCAGTAGTTACGAACACGACGGACAGGGAAGCCAAAACATTCAGTACTTC. The encoded protein is CASSYEHDGQGSQNIQYF.

This clone appeared a single time. The DNA is omitted, as the CDR3 cannot be located on it reliably, and the CDR3 follows TCRdb's listing. The V gene is TRBV12-1, the J gene TRBJ2-1; the table assigns TRBD2, which was not confirmed against the DNA. TRBV12-1 is flagged as a pseudogene. The CDR3 adds up to 20 amino acids, both ends counted. The CDR3 here is CASSFADGTSGRGRYNEQFF.